Below, 15 T cell receptor beta chains from the same sample are listed, as sequenced in a study of OX40 agonist ivuxolimab in advanced cancers. The library came from the immunoSEQ multiplex PCR assay. TCRdb took this table from immuneACCESS and kept in-frame rearrangements with V and J called. Such tables lack part of the clones; where checked against another copy, unresolved V genes explain under half of the gap, and the rest is unexplained. The sample yields 80,000 to 95,000 clones; around nine tenths were counted once. The biggest ten clones account for 0.6% to 0.9% of the sample. The source material was CD4+ or CD8+ T cells sorted from blood, sampled in a trial of the OX40 agonist ivuxolimab. The source is an adult with an advanced solid tumor such as melanoma, head and neck, liver or kidney cancer.

The rearrangement links TRBV7-2 to TRBJ2-1; no clear D. Germline V CDR1 and CDR2: SGHTA, FQGNSA. The germline V and J ends were trimmed by 4 bases and 3 bases, with 1 base remaining between them. This CDR3 is built from 11 residues. CDR3 loop: CASSYYNEQFF. DNA for the CDR3: TGTGCCAGCAGCTACTACAATGAGCAGTTCTTC.

The chain uses TRBV7-2 and TRBJ2-1; 13 bases map to TRBD2. Germline assignment: CDR1 SGHTA and CDR2 FQGNSA. The CDR3 is made up of 16 amino acids. V lost 5 bases to trimming and J lost 6 bases; unmatched junction nucleotides: 7. The CDR3 protein is CASSGTSGAGGNEQFF. Written as DNA, the CDR3 is TGTGCCAGCAGCGGGACTAGCGGGGCTGGGGGCAATGAGCAGTTCTTC.

This sequence joins TRBV4-3 and TRBJ1-4, with TRBD1 matching 7 bases. The CDR3 is 17 amino acids. The junction had 14 bases not matched to a gene; V was cut back by 4 bases and J by 6 bases. CDR1 LGHNA and CDR2 YSLEER come from the germline V gene. CDR3 sequence (DNA): TGCGCCAGCAGCCTAGAAATAGACCGGGACAGCTATGAAAAACTGTTTTTT. Residues: CASSLEIDRDSYEKLFF.

This clone was seen a single time. The rearrangement uses TRBV28 and TRBJ1-5; D perhaps matches TRBD1 (6 bases). Germline V lookup: CDR1 MDHEN, CDR2 SYDVKM. The ends were cut back, 6 bases at V and 7 bases at J, with 19 bases in the middle. This CDR3 region has 15 residues. The CDR3 protein is CASRRDRFPGQPQHF. The CDR3 DNA reads TGTGCCAGCAGACGCGACAGGTTCCCTGGCCAGCCCCAGCATTTT. Full variable domain (rest looked up from reference TRBV28 and TRBJ1-5): DVKVTQSSRYLVKRTGEKVFLECVQDMDHENMFWYRQDPGLGLRLIYFSYDVKMKEKGDIPEGYSVSREKKERFSLILESASTNQTSMYLCASRRDRFPGQPQHFGDGTRLSIL.

CDR3 residues: CASSSTGAYGYTF. CDR3 nucleotides: TGTGCCAGCAGCTCAACGGGGGCCTATGGCTACACCTTC. The chain is built from TRBV6-6 and TRBJ1-2; D may be TRBD1 (6 bases). The CDR3 covers 13 residues. V lost 6 bases to trimming and J lost 4 bases, with 12 bases between them. CDR1 MNHNY and CDR2 SVGAGI come from the germline V gene (reference sequence).

This chain uses TRBV10-2 with TRBJ1-5, with D possibly matching TRBD1 (5 bases). Per germline, CDR1 WSHSY and CDR2 SAAADI. V dropped 8 bases and J dropped 2 bases, with 10 bases sitting between them. This CDR3 is built from 13 residues. CDR3 in amino acids: CASGRDGNQPQHF. The CDR3, as DNA: TGCGCCAGCGGACGGGACGGCAATCAGCCCCAGCATTTT.

This clone was detected only once. This sequence joins TRBV7-2 and TRBJ1-3; D call uncertain. Trimming took 5 bases from V and 0 from J, leaving 14 bases between them. This CDR3 is built from 16 residues. Germline CDR1 SGHTA, CDR2 FQGNSA. The CDR3 DNA is TGTGCCAGCAGCCCATCGACTCATAACTCTGGAAACACCATATATTTT. Protein product: CASSPSTHNSGNTIYF.

This clone appeared once. The genes are TRBV5-5 and TRBJ2-6; D uncertain. Trimming took off 6 bases at V and 1 base at J, with 17 bases between the two ends. The length of the CDR3 is 17 residues. CDR1 and CDR2 from the germline V gene are SGHKS and YYEKEE (reference sequence). CDR3 in amino acids: CASTPTPRSSGANVLTF. CDR3 in DNA: TGTGCCAGCACCCCCACGCCGAGGTCATCTGGGGCCAACGTCCTGACTTTC.

The V call is TRBV27, the J call TRBJ1-5; possibly TRBD1 for D (5 bases). V was shortened by 4 bases and J by 6 bases, with 13 bases between the two germline ends. The CDR3 is made up of 14 amino acids. The germline V gene encodes CDR1 MNHEY and CDR2 SMNVEV (reference sequence). The CDR3 loop reads CASSSQGVVQPQHF. The CDR3 nucleotides are TGTGCCAGCAGTTCTCAGGGAGTGGTTCAGCCCCAGCATTTT.

Only a few counts were recorded for this clone. The chain uses TRBV5-6 and TRBJ1-1, with D perhaps matching TRBD1 (5 bases). Germline V gene lookup returns CDR1 SGHDT and CDR2 YYEEEE. The CDR3 consists of 14 residues. V lost 4 bases to trimming and J lost 3 bases, with 13 bases between them. The DNA for the CDR3 is TGTGCCAGCAGCAAAGGGGTGAGGGACACTGAAGCTTTCTTT. It codes for CASSKGVRDTEAFF. Full variable domain (missing parts from reference TRBV5-6 and TRBJ1-1): DAGVTQSPTHLIKTRGQQVTLRCSPKSGHDTVSWYQQALGQGPQFIFQYYEEEERQRGNFPDRFSGHQFPNYSSELNVNALLLGDSALYLCASSKGVRDTEAFFGQGTRLTVV.

This chain uses TRBV19 with TRBJ2-7, with D uncertain. Germline lookup yields CDR1 LNHDA and CDR2 SQIVND (reference sequence). V lost 6 bases to trimming and J lost 5 bases, with 11 bases between them. This CDR3 is built from 12 residues. The CDR3 nucleotides read TGTGCCAGTAGAGGCATCAATGACGAGCAGTACTTC. This encodes CASRGINDEQYF.

V usage is TRBV6-5 and J usage is TRBJ2-3; 9 bases fit TRBD2. V shed 7 bases, J shed 8 bases, and the junction held 13 bases outside the gene matches. The CDR3 spans 15 residues. Germline CDR1 MNHEY, CDR2 SVGAGI. CDR3: CASTPPRGGGSTQYF. The CDR3 DNA follows: TGTGCCAGCACCCCCCCTCGCGGGGGGGGTTCTACGCAGTATTTT.

J is TRBJ2-7 and V is TRBV28; D possibly matches TRBD1 or TRBD2 (5 bases each). Trimming removed 7 bases at V and 7 bases at J, with 17 bases between. This CDR3 has 13 amino acids. The germline V gene has CDR1 MDHEN and CDR2 SYDVKM. In DNA form, the CDR3 reads TGTGCCAGCACTCGGACTCTCAACAGGGAGCAGTACTTC. Translated: CASTRTLNREQYF.

The chain employs TRBV7-9 and TRBJ2-6, with D tentatively TRBD1 or TRBD2 (5 bases each). The CDR3 contains 15 residues. Deletions cut 2 bases from V and 4 bases from J, with 9 bases between. Germline values: CDR1 SEHNR, CDR2 FQNEAQ (reference sequence). The CDR3 coding sequence is TGTGCCAGCAGCTTATTTGGGACCGGGGCCAACGTCCTGACTTTC. It encodes CASSLFGTGANVLTF.

This clone was counted between two and nine times. This sequence joins TRBV5-1 and TRBJ2-7; 10 nucleotides line up with TRBD2. J was trimmed by 2 bases and V by 7 bases; bases with no gene match: 9. Germline CDR1 is SGHRS and CDR2 is YFSETQ. The CDR3 has 15 residues. The CDR3: CASSSEAGGPYEQYF. Written as DNA, the CDR3 is TGCGCCAGCTCATCCGAAGCGGGGGGGCCCTACGAGCAGTACTTC.